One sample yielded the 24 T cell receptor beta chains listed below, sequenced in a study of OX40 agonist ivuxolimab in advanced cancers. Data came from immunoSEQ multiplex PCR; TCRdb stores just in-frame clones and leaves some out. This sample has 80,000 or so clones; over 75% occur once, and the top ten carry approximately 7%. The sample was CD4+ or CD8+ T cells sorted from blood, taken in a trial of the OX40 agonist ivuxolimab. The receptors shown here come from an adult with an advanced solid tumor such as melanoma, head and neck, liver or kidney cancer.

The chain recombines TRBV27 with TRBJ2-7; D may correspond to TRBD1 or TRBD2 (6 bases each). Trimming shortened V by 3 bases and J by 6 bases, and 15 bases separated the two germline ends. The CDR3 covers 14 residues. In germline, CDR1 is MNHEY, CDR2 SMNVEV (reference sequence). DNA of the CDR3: TGTGCCAGCAGTTTGAGGGGGGCGGGTGGCGAGCAGTACTTC. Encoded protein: CASSLRGAGGEQYF.

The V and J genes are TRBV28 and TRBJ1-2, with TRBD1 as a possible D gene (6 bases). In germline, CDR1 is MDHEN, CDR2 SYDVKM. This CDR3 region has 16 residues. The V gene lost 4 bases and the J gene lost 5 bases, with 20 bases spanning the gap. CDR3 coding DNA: TGTGCCAGCAGTTCGTACGACGGACAGACCTTATATGGCTACACCTTC. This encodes CASSSYDGQTLYGYTF.

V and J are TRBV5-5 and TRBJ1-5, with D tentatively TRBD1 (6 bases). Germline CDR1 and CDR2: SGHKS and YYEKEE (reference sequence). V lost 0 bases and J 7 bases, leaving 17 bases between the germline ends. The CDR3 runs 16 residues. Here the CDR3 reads CASSLAKGGAGQPQHF. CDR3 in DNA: TGTGCCAGCAGCTTGGCCAAAGGGGGTGCAGGGCAGCCCCAGCATTTT.

CDR3 loop: CASSYSSPPEAFF. CDR3 nucleotides: TGTGCCAGCAGTTACTCGAGTCCCCCTGAAGCTTTCTTT. V is TRBV6-5 and J is TRBJ1-1; D is undetermined. This CDR3 is 13 amino acids long. Looked up from germline, CDR1 is MNHEY and CDR2 is SVGAGI. V lost 0 bases and J lost 6, with 8 bases in between.

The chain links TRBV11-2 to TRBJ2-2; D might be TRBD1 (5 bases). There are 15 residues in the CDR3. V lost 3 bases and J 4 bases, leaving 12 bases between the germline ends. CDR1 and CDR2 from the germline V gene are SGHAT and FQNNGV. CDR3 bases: TGTGCCAGCAGCTTGGGCAGGGTAGGCACCGGGGAGCTGTTTTTT. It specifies CASSLGRVGTGELFF.

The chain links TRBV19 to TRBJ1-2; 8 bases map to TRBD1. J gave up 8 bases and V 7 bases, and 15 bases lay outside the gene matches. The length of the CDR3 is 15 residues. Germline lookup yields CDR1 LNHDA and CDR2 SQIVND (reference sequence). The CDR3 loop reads CASTPIPTGVSGYTF. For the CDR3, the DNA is TGTGCCAGTACCCCCATACCGACAGGGGTTTCAGGCTACACCTTC. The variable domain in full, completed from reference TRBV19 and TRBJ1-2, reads DGGITQSPKYLFRKEGQNVTLSCEQNLNHDAMYWYRQDPGQGLRLIYYSQIVNDFQKGDIAEGYSVSREKKESFPLTVTSAQKNPTAFYLCASTPIPTGVSGYTFGSGTRLTVV.

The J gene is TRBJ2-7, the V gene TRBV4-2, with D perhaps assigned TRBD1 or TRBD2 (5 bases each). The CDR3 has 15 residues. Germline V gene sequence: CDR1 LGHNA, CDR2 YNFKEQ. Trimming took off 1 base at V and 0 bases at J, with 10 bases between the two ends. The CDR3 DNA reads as TGTGCCAGCAGCCAAGGGTTGGGGGTCTCCTACGAGCAGTACTTC. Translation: CASSQGLGVSYEQYF.

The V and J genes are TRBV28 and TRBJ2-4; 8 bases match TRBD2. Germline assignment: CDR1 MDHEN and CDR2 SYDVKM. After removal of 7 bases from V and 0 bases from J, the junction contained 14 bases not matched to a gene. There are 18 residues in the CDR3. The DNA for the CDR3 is TGTGCCAGCACGAGGGCGGGAGGAGCGGGGCTAGCCAAAAACATTCAGTACTTC. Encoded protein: CASTRAGGAGLAKNIQYF.

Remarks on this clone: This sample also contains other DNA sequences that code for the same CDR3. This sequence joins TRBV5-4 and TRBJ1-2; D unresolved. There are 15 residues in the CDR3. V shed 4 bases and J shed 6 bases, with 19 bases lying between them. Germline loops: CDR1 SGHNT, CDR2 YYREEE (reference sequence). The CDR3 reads CASSREGLSQNGYTF. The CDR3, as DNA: TGTGCCAGCAGCCGCGAGGGCCTAAGTCAAAATGGCTACACCTTC.

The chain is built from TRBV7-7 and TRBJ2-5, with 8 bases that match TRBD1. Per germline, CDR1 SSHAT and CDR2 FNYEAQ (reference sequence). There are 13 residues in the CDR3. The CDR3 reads CATGGKGQETQYF. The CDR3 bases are TGTGCTACAGGGGGGAAGGGCCAAGAGACCCAGTACTTC.

CDR3: CASSPSIGGRTYNEQFF. The CDR3 nucleotides are TGTGCCAGCAGCCCTAGTATCGGCGGGAGGACCTACAATGAGCAGTTCTTC. This chain joins TRBV7-6 and TRBJ2-1; 8 bases align to TRBD2. Germline CDR1 SGHVS, CDR2 FNYEAQ. Germline trimming cut 5 bases from V and 2 bases from J; bases unmatched to any gene: 11. This CDR3 is built from 17 residues.

The DNA for the CDR3 is TGTGCCAGCAGTGCTGGACTAGCGGGAGGGCCAAGATACACCGGGGAGCTGTTTTTT. Translating gives CASSAGLAGGPRYTGELFF. This chain links TRBV7-3 with TRBJ2-2, with 15 bases lining up with TRBD2. Germline assignment: CDR1 SGHTA and CDR2 FQGTGA. CDR3 length equals 19 residues. Unmatched junction bases numbered 11, after V lost 6 bases and J lost 3 bases.

CDR3 DNA: TGTGCCAGCAGCTTAGCGAGACAGCCGGGAAACATTCAGTACTTC. This translates into CASSLARQPGNIQYF. The chain combines TRBV7-2 with TRBJ2-4, with a tentative D call TRBD1 (5 bases). CDR1 SGHTA and CDR2 FQGNSA come from the germline V gene. V was clipped by 0 bases and J by 6 bases, with 12 bases between them. The CDR3 runs to 15 residues.

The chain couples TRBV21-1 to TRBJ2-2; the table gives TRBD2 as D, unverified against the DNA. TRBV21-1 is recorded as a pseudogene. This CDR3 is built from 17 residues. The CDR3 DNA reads TGTGCCAGCAGCAAAGTGCGGCTAGCGGGGAACACCGGGGAGCTGTTTTTT. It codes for CASSKVRLAGNTGELFF.

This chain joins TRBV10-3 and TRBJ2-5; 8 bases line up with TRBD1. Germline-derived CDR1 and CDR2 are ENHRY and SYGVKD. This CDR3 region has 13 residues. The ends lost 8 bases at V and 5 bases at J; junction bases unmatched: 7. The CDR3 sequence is CAISTGGRETQYF. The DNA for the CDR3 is TGTGCCATCTCTACAGGGGGTAGGGAGACCCAGTACTTC.

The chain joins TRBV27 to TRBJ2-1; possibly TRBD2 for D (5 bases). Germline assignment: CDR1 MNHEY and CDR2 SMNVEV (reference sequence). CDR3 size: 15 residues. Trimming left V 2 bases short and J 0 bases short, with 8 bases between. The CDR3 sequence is CASSLGSASYNEQFF. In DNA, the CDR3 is TGTGCCAGCAGTTTAGGTAGCGCCTCCTACAATGAGCAGTTCTTC.

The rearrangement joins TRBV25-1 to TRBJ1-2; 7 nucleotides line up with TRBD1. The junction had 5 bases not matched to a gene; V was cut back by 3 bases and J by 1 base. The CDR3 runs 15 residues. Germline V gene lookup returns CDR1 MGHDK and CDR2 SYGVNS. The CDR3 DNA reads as TGTGCCAGCAGTGACTCGGCAGGGGGTAACTATGGCTACACCTTC. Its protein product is CASSDSAGGNYGYTF.

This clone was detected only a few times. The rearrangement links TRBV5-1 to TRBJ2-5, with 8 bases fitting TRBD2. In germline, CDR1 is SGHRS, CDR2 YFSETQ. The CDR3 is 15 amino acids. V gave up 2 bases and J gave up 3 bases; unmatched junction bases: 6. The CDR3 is CASSFYGGVEETQYF. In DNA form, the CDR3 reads TGCGCCAGCAGCTTTTACGGGGGGGTGGAAGAGACCCAGTACTTC.

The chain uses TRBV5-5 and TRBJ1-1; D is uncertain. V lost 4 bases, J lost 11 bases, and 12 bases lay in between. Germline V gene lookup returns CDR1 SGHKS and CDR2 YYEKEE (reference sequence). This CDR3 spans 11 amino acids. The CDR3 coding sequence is TGTGCCAGCAGCGAAGGCCTTAGGGCTTTCTTT. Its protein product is CASSEGLRAFF.

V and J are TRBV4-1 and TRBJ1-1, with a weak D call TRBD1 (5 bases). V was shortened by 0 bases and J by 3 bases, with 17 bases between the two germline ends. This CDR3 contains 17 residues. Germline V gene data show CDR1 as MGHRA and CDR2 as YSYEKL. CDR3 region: CASSQESGHLWDTEAFF. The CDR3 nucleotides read TGCGCCAGCAGCCAAGAAAGTGGACACCTCTGGGACACTGAAGCTTTCTTT.

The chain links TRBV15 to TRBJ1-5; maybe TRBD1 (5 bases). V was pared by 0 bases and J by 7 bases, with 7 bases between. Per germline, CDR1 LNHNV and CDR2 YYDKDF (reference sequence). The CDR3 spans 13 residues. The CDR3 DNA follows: TGTGCCACCAGCAGAGATACAGGCCAGCCCCAGCATTTT. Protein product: CATSRDTGQPQHF.

CDR3 bases: TGTGCCAGCCAAATGCTCGTGGGGTTAGCCTACGAGCAGTACTTC. Amino acid sequence: CASQMLVGLAYEQYF. The chain combines TRBV5-5 with TRBJ2-7; D not certain. CDR1 is SGHKS and CDR2 is YYEKEE in the germline V gene (reference sequence). V lost 7 bases and J 2 bases, leaving 19 bases between the germline ends. The CDR3 length is 15 residues.

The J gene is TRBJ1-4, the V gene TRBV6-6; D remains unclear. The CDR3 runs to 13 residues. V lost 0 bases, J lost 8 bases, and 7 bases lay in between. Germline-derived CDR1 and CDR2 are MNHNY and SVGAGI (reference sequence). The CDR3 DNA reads TGTGCCAGCAGTTACTCACGGGAGGAAAAACTGTTTTTT. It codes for CASSYSREEKLFF.

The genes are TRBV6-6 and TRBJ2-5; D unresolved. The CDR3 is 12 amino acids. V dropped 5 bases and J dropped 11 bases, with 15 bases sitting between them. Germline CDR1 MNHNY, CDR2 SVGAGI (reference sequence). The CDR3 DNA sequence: TGTGCCAGCAGTAGCATGGGTCACGGGCAGTACTTC. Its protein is CASSSMGHGQYF.